These 5 T cell receptor beta chains originate from one sample sequenced in a study of blood T cell repertoires in COVID-19. Produced via immunoSEQ multiplex PCR; TCRdb's table is partial and in-frame only. The sample carries about 60,000 clones, approximately 79% recorded once. The sequencing input was peripheral blood. These receptors all stem from a human donor in a cohort sampled during active COVID-19.

For the CDR3, the DNA is TGCGCCAGCAGCCAAGAAGACAGGACGGGCGAGCAGTACTTC. This codes for CASSQEDRTGEQYF. This chain connects TRBV4-1 to TRBJ2-7, with a weak D call TRBD1 (6 bases). The CDR3 extends over 14 amino acids. The germline V and J ends were trimmed by 0 bases and 6 bases, with 12 bases remaining between them. Looked up from germline, CDR1 is MGHRA and CDR2 is YSYEKL.

The V call is TRBV30, the J call TRBJ2-7; maybe TRBD1 (5 bases). The CDR3 runs to 12 residues. Germline-derived CDR1 and CDR2 are GTSNPN and SVGIG (reference sequence). V was trimmed by 1 base and J by 9 bases, leaving 13 bases between them. CDR3 protein: CAWSGAGILQYF. The CDR3 nucleotides read TGTGCCTGGAGTGGGGCAGGGATTTTGCAGTACTTC.

The chain combines TRBV30 with TRBJ2-7, with 9 positions matching TRBD2. From germline, CDR1 is GTSNPN and CDR2 SVGIG (reference sequence). This CDR3 spans 14 amino acids. J gave up 4 bases and V 0 bases, and 4 bases lay outside the gene matches. As DNA, the CDR3 is TGTGCCTGGAGTGTGGATAGCGGGAGTTACGAGCAGTACTTC. Amino acid sequence: CAWSVDSGSYEQYF.

The chain has TRBV7-2 and TRBJ2-1; no firm D call. Trimming cost V 5 bases and J 3 bases, with 11 bases left between them. Germline V gene data show CDR1 as SGHTA and CDR2 as FQGNSA. This CDR3 comprises 14 residues. CDR3 in amino acids: CASSLIDVYNEQFF. CDR3 nucleotide sequence: TGTGCCAGCAGCCTCATAGATGTCTACAATGAGCAGTTCTTC.

This chain uses TRBV28 with TRBJ1-1; tentative D call: TRBD1 (6 bases). The CDR3 covers 13 residues. CDR1 and CDR2 (germline): MDHEN, SYDVKM. V lost 2 bases, J lost 6 bases, and 10 bases lay in between. CDR3: CASSLGGASEAFF. In DNA, the CDR3 is TGTGCCAGCAGTTTAGGGGGGGCGTCTGAAGCTTTCTTT.